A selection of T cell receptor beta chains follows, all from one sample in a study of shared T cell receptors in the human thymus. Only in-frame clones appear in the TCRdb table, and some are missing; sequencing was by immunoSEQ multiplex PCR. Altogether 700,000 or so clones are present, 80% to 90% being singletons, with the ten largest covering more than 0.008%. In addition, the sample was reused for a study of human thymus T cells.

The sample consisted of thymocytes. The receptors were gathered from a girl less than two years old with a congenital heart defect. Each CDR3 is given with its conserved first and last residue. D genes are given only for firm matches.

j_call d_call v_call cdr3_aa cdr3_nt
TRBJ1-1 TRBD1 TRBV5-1 CASSCHGTDNTEAFF TGCGCCAGCAGCTGTCACGGGACAGATAACACTGAAGCTTTCTTT
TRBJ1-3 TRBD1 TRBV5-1 CASSLDRGKSSGNTIYF TGCGCCAGCAGCTTAGACAGGGGGAAATCATCTGGAAACACCATATATTTT
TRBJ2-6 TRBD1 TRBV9 CASSVWDRGSVSGANVLTF TGTGCCAGCAGCGTTTGGGACAGGGGATCCGTCTCTGGGGCCAACGTCCTGACTTTC
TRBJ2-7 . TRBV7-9 CASSLSGKLIYEQYF TGTGCCAGCAGCTTATCGGGAAAGTTGATCTACGAGCAGTACTTC
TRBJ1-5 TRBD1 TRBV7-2 CASSLAGQGGGNQPQHF TGTGCCAGCAGCTTAGCGGGGCAGGGGGGTGGCAATCAGCCCCAGCATTTT
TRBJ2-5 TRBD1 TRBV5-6 CASSLQGIQETQYF TGTGCCAGCAGCCTACAGGGGATTCAAGAGACCCAGTACTTC
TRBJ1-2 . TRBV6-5 CASMGRGYGYTF TGTGCCAGCATGGGCAGGGGCTATGGCTACACCTTC
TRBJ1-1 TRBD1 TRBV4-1 CASSRNRDREGINTEAFF TGCGCCAGCAGCCGGAACCGGGACAGGGAGGGGATTAACACTGAAGCTTTCTTT
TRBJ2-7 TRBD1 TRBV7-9 CASSLADRQGAYEQYF TGTGCCAGCAGCTTAGCCGACAGACAGGGAGCCTACGAGCAGTACTTC
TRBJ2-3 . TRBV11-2 CATHTSTDTQYF TGTGCCACCCATACTAGCACAGATACGCAGTATTTT
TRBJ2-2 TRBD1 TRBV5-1 CASSSRGLNTGELFF TGCGCCAGCAGCTCCAGGGGGCTGAACACCGGGGAGCTGTTTTTT
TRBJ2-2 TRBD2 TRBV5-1 CASSFPSGGAGTGELFF TGCGCCAGCAGCTTTCCTAGCGGGGGGGCCGGGACCGGGGAGCTGTTTTTT
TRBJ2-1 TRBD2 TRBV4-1 CASSLGCSGGTQSSYNEQFF TGCGCCAGCAGCCTGGGCTGTAGCGGGGGGACCCAAAGCTCCTACAATGAGCAGTTCTTC
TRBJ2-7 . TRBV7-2 CASSKGLYEQYF TGTGCCAGCAGCAAGGGACTCTACGAGCAGTACTTC
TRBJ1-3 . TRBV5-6 CASSLVPKMFSGNTIYF TGTGCCAGCAGCTTGGTGCCTAAGATGTTTTCTGGAAACACCATATATTTT